Listed here are 10 T cell receptor beta chains from one sample, sequenced in a study of spatial heterogeneity in lung cancer. Time point given: sample taken at primary tumor resection. Whole RNA was taken from tumor, nontumor lung or frozen PBMC; it was then sequenced unsorted. TCRdb called the 5' RACE reads again in MiXCR, with one record for every CDR3 protein. The data contain about 50,000 distinct CDR3 sequences, approximately 7.6% of them seen just once; the ten biggest clones take up about an eighth. The source was PBMCs, collected at surgery. The receptors were gathered from a female donor with early-stage non-small cell lung cancer.

This clonotype has more than one count but fewer than ten. This chain connects TRBV5-4 to TRBJ2-5; D possibly corresponds to TRBD2 (6 bases). The V and J ends lost 9 bases and 1 base respectively, with 16 bases between them. CDR3 size: 14 residues. Germline values: CDR1 SGHNT, CDR2 YYREEE (reference sequence). DNA of the CDR3: TGTGCCACCAGAAGTCTGGGACTCCAAGAGACCCAGTACTTC. Translated: CATRSLGLQETQYF.

The chain is built from TRBV6-2 or TRBV6-3 and TRBJ2-7, with 7 bases aligning to TRBD1. The germline V gene has CDR1 MNHEY and CDR2 SVGEGT. V trimming: 2 bases; J trimming: 3 bases; junction bases outside the gene matches: 4. The CDR3 is made up of 14 amino acids. For the CDR3, the DNA is TGTGCCAGCAGTTACCCGCAGGGGGACTACGAGCAGTACTTC. Protein sequence: CASSYPQGDYEQYF.

The rearrangement uses TRBV29-1 and TRBJ2-2; D is tentatively TRBD1 or TRBD2 (5 bases each). CDR1 is SQVTM, CDR2 ANQGSEA, per germline. Trimming left V 4 bases short and J 4 bases short, with 7 bases between. The CDR3 runs 12 residues. CDR3 DNA: TGCAGCGTTGGGGGGTCCACCGGGGAGCTGTTTTTT. Protein sequence: CSVGGSTGELFF.

This clonotype came up a few times. The rearrangement uses TRBV25-1 and TRBJ2-1; D gene ambiguous. CDR1 is MGHDK and CDR2 is SYGVNS in the germline V gene. Trimming pared 3 bases from V and 4 bases from J, leaving 10 bases between. The CDR3 extends over 14 amino acids. CDR3 DNA: TGTGCCAGCAGTGATTCGACATTTTACAATGAGCAGTTCTTC. It translates to CASSDSTFYNEQFF.

In this sample, this clonotype turned up many times. The rearrangement links TRBV30 to TRBJ2-4, with TRBD1 as a possible D gene (5 bases). The CDR3 covers 14 residues. Germline loops: CDR1 GTSNPN, CDR2 SVGIG (reference sequence). Between the trimmed V and J ends, which lost 3 bases and 3 bases, there was a span of 12 bases. The CDR3 nucleotides are TGTGCCTGGAGGGACCAGGGATACAAAAACATTCAGTACTTC. Translated: CAWRDQGYKNIQYF. Full variable domain (remainder filled in from reference TRBV30 and TRBJ2-4): SQTIHQWPATLVQPVGSPLSLECTVEGTSNPNLYWYRQAAGRGLQLLFYSVGIGQISSEVPQNLSASRPQDRQFILSSKKLLLSDSGFYLCAWRDQGYKNIQYFGAGTRLSVL.

V usage is TRBV4-3 and J usage is TRBJ2-7, with D hard to call. The CDR3 runs to 14 residues. The germline CDR1 and CDR2 sequences are LGHNA and YSLEER. Trimming cost V 0 bases and J 5 bases, with 11 bases left between them. The CDR3 sequence: CASSQDRHVNEQYF. The CDR3 DNA reads as TGCGCCAGCAGCCAAGATCGGCATGTAAACGAGCAGTACTTC.

Many counts were recorded for this clonotype. The V and J genes are TRBV6-5 and TRBJ2-1, with D uncertain. Trimming stripped 0 bases from V and 8 bases from J, with 17 bases between. Looked up from germline, CDR1 is MNHEY and CDR2 is SVGAGI. The CDR3 is 16 amino acids. In DNA form, the CDR3 reads TGTGCCAGCAGTTACTCGGAAAATAGAATATTGGATGAGCAGTTCTTC. Its protein is CASSYSENRILDEQFF.

This clonotype was seen many times. V usage is TRBV6-2 or TRBV6-3 and J usage is TRBJ2-7, with 7 bases lining up with TRBD1. Germline V gene lookup returns CDR1 MNHEY and CDR2 SVGEGT. The CDR3 has 13 amino acids. With 6 bases clipped from V and 6 bases from J, the junction kept 8 bases outside the gene matches. CDR3 protein: CASRQTGSAEQYF. DNA for the CDR3: TGTGCCAGCAGGCAGACAGGGAGCGCCGAGCAGTACTTC.

The V call is TRBV20-1, the J call TRBJ2-3; no reliable D call. Germline CDR1 DFQATT, CDR2 SNEGSKA (reference sequence). The V end was cut by 1 base, the J end by 5 bases, with 19 bases between. This CDR3 is built from 16 residues. Here the CDR3 reads CSARVLGANPQDTQYF. The CDR3 nucleotides are TGCAGTGCTAGAGTTTTGGGCGCAAACCCACAAGATACGCAGTATTTT.

This clonotype has just a few counts. V gene TRBV20-1 combines with J gene TRBJ2-3; D not certain. The V end was cut by 6 bases, the J end by 2 bases, with 12 bases between. CDR3 length: 13 residues. CDR1 and CDR2 (germline): DFQATT, SNEGSKA (reference sequence). CDR3 residues: CSAWAPTTDTQYF. The CDR3 region has the DNA TGCAGTGCCTGGGCCCCAACCACAGATACGCAGTATTTT.